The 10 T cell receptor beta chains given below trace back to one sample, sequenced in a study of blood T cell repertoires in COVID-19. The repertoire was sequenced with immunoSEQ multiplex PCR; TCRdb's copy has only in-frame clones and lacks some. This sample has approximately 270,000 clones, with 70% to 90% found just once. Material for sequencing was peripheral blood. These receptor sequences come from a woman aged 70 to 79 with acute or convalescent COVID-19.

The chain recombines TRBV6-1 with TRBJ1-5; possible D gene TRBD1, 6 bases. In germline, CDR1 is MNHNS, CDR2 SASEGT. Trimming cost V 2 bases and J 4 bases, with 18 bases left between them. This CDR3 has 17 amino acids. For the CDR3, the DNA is TGTGCCAGCAGTGAATTACAGGGCCCTCTCGTTAATCAGCCCCAGCATTTT. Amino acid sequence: CASSELQGPLVNQPQHF.

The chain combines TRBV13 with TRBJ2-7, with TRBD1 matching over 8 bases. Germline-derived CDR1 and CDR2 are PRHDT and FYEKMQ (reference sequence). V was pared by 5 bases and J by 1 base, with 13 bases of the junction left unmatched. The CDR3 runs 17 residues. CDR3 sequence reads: CASSNRDRPFTSYEQYF. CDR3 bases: TGTGCCAGCAGCAACCGGGACAGGCCTTTCACGTCCTACGAGCAGTACTTC.

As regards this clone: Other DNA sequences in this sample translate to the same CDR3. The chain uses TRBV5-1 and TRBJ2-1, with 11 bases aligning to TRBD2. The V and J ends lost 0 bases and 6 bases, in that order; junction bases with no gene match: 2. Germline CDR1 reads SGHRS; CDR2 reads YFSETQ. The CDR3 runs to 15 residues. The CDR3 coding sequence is TGCGCCAGCAGCTTGGGGCTAGCGGGGGGCAATGAGCAGTTCTTC. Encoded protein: CASSLGLAGGNEQFF.

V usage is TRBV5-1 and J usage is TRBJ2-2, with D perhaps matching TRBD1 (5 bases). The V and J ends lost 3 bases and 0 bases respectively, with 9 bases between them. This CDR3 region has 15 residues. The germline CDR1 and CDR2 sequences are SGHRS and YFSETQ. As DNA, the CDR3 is TGCGCCAGCAGCTCCGACAGATCGAACACCGGGGAGCTGTTTTTT. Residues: CASSSDRSNTGELFF.

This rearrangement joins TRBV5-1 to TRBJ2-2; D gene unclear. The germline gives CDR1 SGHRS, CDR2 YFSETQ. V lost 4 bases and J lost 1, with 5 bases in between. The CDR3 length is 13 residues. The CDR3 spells CASSPQNTGELFF. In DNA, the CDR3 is TGCGCCAGCAGCCCACAGAACACCGGGGAGCTGTTTTTT.

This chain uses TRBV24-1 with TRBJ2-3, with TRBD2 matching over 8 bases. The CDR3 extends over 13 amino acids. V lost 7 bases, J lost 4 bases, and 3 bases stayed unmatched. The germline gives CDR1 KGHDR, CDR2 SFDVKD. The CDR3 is CATSEGLADTQYF. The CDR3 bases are TGTGCCACCAGCGAGGGACTAGCAGATACGCAGTATTTT.

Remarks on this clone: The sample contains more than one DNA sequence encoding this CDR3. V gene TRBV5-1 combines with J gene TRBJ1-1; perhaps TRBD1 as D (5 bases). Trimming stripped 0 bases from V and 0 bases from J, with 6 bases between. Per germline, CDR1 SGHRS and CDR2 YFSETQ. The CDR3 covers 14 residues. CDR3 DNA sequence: TGCGCCAGCAGCTTGGGACAGATGAACACTGAAGCTTTCTTT. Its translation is CASSLGQMNTEAFF.

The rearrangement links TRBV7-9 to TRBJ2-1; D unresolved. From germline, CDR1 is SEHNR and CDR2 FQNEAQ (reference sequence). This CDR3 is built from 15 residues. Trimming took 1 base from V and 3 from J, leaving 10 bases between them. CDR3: CASSLGATGYNEQFF. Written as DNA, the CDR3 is TGTGCCAGCAGCTTAGGTGCGACTGGCTACAATGAGCAGTTCTTC.

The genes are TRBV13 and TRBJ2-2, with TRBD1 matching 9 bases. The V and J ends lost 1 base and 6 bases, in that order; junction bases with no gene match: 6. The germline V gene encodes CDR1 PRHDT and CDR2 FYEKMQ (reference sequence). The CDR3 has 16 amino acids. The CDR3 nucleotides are TGTGCCAGCAGCTTAGCGGGACAGGGAAACGCCGGGGAGCTGTTTTTT. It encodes CASSLAGQGNAGELFF.

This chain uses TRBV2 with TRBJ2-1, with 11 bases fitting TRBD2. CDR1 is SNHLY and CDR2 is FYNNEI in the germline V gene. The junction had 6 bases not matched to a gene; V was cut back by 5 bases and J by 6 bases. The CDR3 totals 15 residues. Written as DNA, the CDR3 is TGTGCCAGCAGTTTTCTAGCGGGGGGAACCAATGAGCAGTTCTTC. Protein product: CASSFLAGGTNEQFF.